These 9 T cell receptor beta chains came from one sample sequenced in a study of follicular helper T cells after annual influenza vaccination (dated by TCRdb to about 2017). Libraries were prepared through the immunoSEQ multiplex PCR assay. TCRdb's version of the immuneACCESS table is confined to in-frame rearrangements and falls short of the full clone set. An unresolved V gene accounts for under half of the shortfall where checked; the remainder is of unknown origin. The sample table records roughly 15,000 clones; approximately 84% of these occur just once. The ten largest clones capture about 1.3% of the sample. This specimen's time point label, interpreted: 2014-2015 season, 7 days after vaccination. This specimen was CXCR5+ CD38- circulating T follicular helper cells from blood, taken 7 days after influenza vaccination. The cell subset or site label of this sample denotes: circulating Tfh, non-naive CD4+CXCR5+PD-1+ (ICOS+CD38+ or ICOS-CD38-). All receptors derive from an adult who received the influenza vaccine.

The V and J genes are TRBV27 and TRBJ1-2; no definite D call. V was trimmed by 3 bases and J by 6 bases, leaving 11 bases between them. CDR1 and CDR2 from the germline V gene are MNHEY and SMNVEV (reference sequence). The CDR3 runs to 13 residues. The CDR3 nucleotides are TGTGCCAGCAGTTTTAGCCGGGAAGATGGCTACACCTTC. This gives the protein CASSFSREDGYTF.

This rearrangement joins TRBV29-1 to TRBJ1-2; no clear D. This CDR3 has 14 residues. Trimming shortened V by 4 bases and J by 4 bases, and 16 bases separated the two germline ends. Germline values: CDR1 SQVTM, CDR2 ANQGSEA. As DNA, the CDR3 is TGCAGCGTTGGCGAGGGCCGTTACACCTATGGCTACACCTTC. Protein sequence: CSVGEGRYTYGYTF.

The V call is TRBV6-6, the J call TRBJ1-5, with 7 bases matching TRBD1. This CDR3 comprises 15 residues. Germline V gives CDR1 MNHNY, CDR2 SVGAGI (reference sequence). V was pared by 2 bases and J by 0 bases, with 1 base of the junction left unmatched. The CDR3 coding sequence is TGTGCCAGCAGTTACGACAGGGTTAGCAATCAGCCCCAGCATTTT. It specifies CASSYDRVSNQPQHF.

This clone appeared once. The J gene is TRBJ1-5, the V gene TRBV30; D call uncertain. CDR3 length equals 14 residues. Germline lookup yields CDR1 GTSNPN and CDR2 SVGIG (reference sequence). The ends were cut back, 2 bases at V and 4 bases at J, with 12 bases in the middle. CDR3 sequence reads: CAWSSMDLNQPQHF. CDR3 DNA: TGTGCCTGGAGTAGTATGGACTTGAATCAGCCCCAGCATTTT.

The J gene is TRBJ2-7, the V gene TRBV7-2; 7 nucleotides agree with TRBD2. V trimming: 3 bases; J trimming: 12 bases; junction bases outside the gene matches: 5. The germline gives CDR1 SGHTA, CDR2 FQGNSA. The CDR3 covers 11 residues. The CDR3 DNA is TGTGCCAGCAGCTTCGAGCGGGAATTGTACTTC. Translated: CASSFERELYF. Using reference TRBV7-2 and TRBJ2-7 for the parts outside the CDR3, the full variable domain is GAGVSQSPSNKVTEKGKDVELRCDPISGHTALYWYRQSLGQGLEFLIYFQGNSAPDKSGLPSDRFSAERTGGSVSTLTIQRTQQEDSAVYLCASSFERELYFGPGTRLTVT.

This clone was counted a few times. The chain employs TRBV6-6 and TRBJ1-4; no clear D gene. This CDR3 comprises 15 residues. The germline V gene has CDR1 MNHNY and CDR2 SVGAGI (reference sequence). V was clipped by 2 bases and J by 5 bases, with 12 bases between them. Written as DNA, the CDR3 is TGTGCCAGCAGTTACCTTGAGGGTTTCAATGAAAAACTGTTTTTT. It is translated as CASSYLEGFNEKLFF.

V gene TRBV13 combines with J gene TRBJ2-7; TRBD1 might be the D (7 bases). This CDR3 comprises 12 residues. Germline CDR1 reads PRHDT; CDR2 reads FYEKMQ (reference sequence). The germline V and J ends were trimmed by 6 bases and 6 bases, with 12 bases remaining between them. The CDR3, as DNA: TGTGCCAGCAGTCAGGGGGGTCCCGAGCAGTACTTC. Its protein is CASSQGGPEQYF.

V and J are TRBV5-8 and TRBJ2-1; TRBD2 matches at 8 bases. The CDR3 spans 18 residues. Germline values: CDR1 SGHTS, CDR2 YDEGEE. J gave up 0 bases and V 5 bases, and 13 bases lay outside the gene matches. The CDR3 DNA sequence: TGTGCCAGCAGACCGGGACTAGTAGCGCCTAGCTCCTACAATGAGCAGTTCTTC. It codes for CASRPGLVAPSSYNEQFF.

The chain employs TRBV11-2 and TRBJ2-3; TRBD2 agrees at 8 bases. This CDR3 has 15 amino acids. After removal of 7 bases from V and 4 bases from J, the junction contained 10 bases not matched to a gene. Germline V CDR1 and CDR2: SGHAT, FQNNGV. CDR3 loop: CASTRGAGEADTQYF. In nucleotides, the CDR3 is TGTGCCAGCACTCGGGGAGCGGGAGAGGCAGATACGCAGTATTTT. The full variable domain, in which reference TRBV11-2 and TRBJ2-3 provide the parts outside the CDR3, is EAGVAQSPRYKIIEKRQSVAFWCNPISGHATLYWYQQILGQGPKLLIQFQNNGVVDDSQLPKDRFSAERLKGVDSTLKIQPAKLEDSAVYLCASTRGAGEADTQYFGPGTRLTVL.